One and the same sample provided the 23 T cell receptor beta chains below, sequenced in a study of T cells in Graves' hyperthyroidism and ophthalmopathy (dated by TCRdb to between 2019 and 2020). The library was built by means of multiplex PCR. TCRdb names Illumina HiSeq 2000 as the instrument used. The TCR beta CDR3 regions were amplified from the RNA transcripts. A first-round RT-PCR of the TCR CDR3 used the HTBI primer set with the Qiagen OneStep RT-PCR kit. The public reads were run again by TCRdb, first through fastp at Q25 and then through MiXCR, and only productive beta chains were kept. One record per CDR3 amino acid sequence lists the most common genes and DNA. The sample table records about 200,000 distinct CDR3 sequences; about 16% of these occur just once. Just under 45% of the sample rests with the top ten. Sequencing was carried out using blood. The receptors were sampled from a man aged 35 to 55 with Graves' hyperthyroidism.

This clonotype was seen ten or more times. CDR3 region: CASSLSQIRVAGGPDTQYF. DNA of the CDR3: TGTGCCAGCAGCTTGAGCCAGATCAGGGTAGCGGGGGGGCCAGATACGCAGTATTTT. This chain links TRBV7-9 with TRBJ2-3; 11 positions agree with TRBD2. The CDR3 spans 19 residues. The germline V gene has CDR1 SEHNR and CDR2 FQNEAQ (reference sequence). Trimming at V came to 3 bases and at J to 4 bases, leaving 15 bases not matched to a gene.

The table lists this clonotype with many counts. The chain couples TRBV7-2 to TRBJ2-1; 9 nucleotides match TRBD2. The J segment lost 5 bases and the V segment lost 4 bases, leaving 6 bases of the junction unmatched. The CDR3 has 15 residues. Germline assignment: CDR1 SGHTA and CDR2 FQGNSA. CDR3 DNA: TGTGCCAGCAGCTCGCGGGGGGGCCCTGACAATGAGCAGTTCTTC. It encodes CASSSRGGPDNEQFF.

This clonotype was seen many times. V usage is TRBV7-6 and J usage is TRBJ2-3; D is undetermined. Deletions cut 4 bases from V and 10 bases from J, with 12 bases between. Germline lookup yields CDR1 SGHVS and CDR2 FNYEAQ. The CDR3 totals 12 residues. The CDR3 protein is CASSSEFSAQYF. The CDR3 nucleotides are TGTGCCAGCAGCTCAGAGTTCTCGGCGCAGTATTTT.

This clonotype was seen a handful of times. The chain combines TRBV9 with TRBJ2-1; D may correspond to TRBD1 or TRBD2 (5 bases each). Trimming removed 3 bases at V and 6 bases at J, with 10 bases between. The length of the CDR3 is 13 residues. CDR1 is SGDLS and CDR2 is YYNGEE in the germline V gene. The CDR3 DNA is TGTGCCAGCAGCGGAGGGACCAGCAATGAGCAGTTCTTC. Translation gives CASSGGTSNEQFF.

V usage is TRBV2 and J usage is TRBJ2-5; D is perhaps TRBD2 (6 bases). The germline CDR1 and CDR2 sequences are SNHLY and FYNNEI. This CDR3 comprises 13 residues. V shed 10 bases and J shed 2 bases, with 14 bases lying between them. The CDR3 bases are TGTGCCATCCAGACGGGGGTACAAGAGACCCAGTACTTC. Translating it yields CAIQTGVQETQYF.

At least ten counts were recorded for this clonotype. The chain employs TRBV7-9 and TRBJ1-6, with D maybe TRBD1 (6 bases). Germline CDR1 is SEHNR and CDR2 is FQNEAQ (reference sequence). The CDR3 consists of 13 residues. V was shortened by 5 bases and J by 12 bases, with 14 bases between the two germline ends. CDR3 coding DNA: TGTGCCAGCAGCCTGTCCGGGGGGCAACCCCTCCACTTT. Protein sequence: CASSLSGGQPLHF.

This clonotype occurred many times. The chain has TRBV10-3 and TRBJ1-1, with D unclear. The germline V gene has CDR1 ENHRY and CDR2 SYGVKD. The CDR3 has 14 residues. Trimming took 3 bases from V and 3 from J, leaving 11 bases between them. The CDR3 DNA sequence: TGTGCCATCAGTGAAGCCGGGGTGGACACTGAAGCTTTCTTT. It translates to CAISEAGVDTEAFF.

In its sample, this clonotype was seen many times. The rearrangement joins TRBV3-1 to TRBJ1-5; unclear D gene. V was shortened by 4 bases and J by 0 bases, with 16 bases between the two germline ends. Germline values: CDR1 LGHDT, CDR2 YNNKEL (reference sequence). The CDR3 has 17 amino acids. Here the CDR3 DNA reads TGTGCCAGCAGCCCCCACCGGGGAGGTAATAGCAATCAGCCCCAGCATTTT. As protein: CASSPHRGGNSNQPQHF.

V gene TRBV4-3 combines with J gene TRBJ2-7, with TRBD1 matching over 7 bases. This CDR3 has 15 amino acids. The V gene end was trimmed by 0 bases and the J gene end by 5 bases; junction bases not matched to a gene: 7. Germline CDR1 is LGHNA and CDR2 is YSLEER. In DNA, the CDR3 is TGCGCCAGCAGCCAAGAGGGACAGCCAGACGACGAGCAGTACTTC. Translated, it gives CASSQEGQPDDEQYF.

This clonotype was observed at least ten times. The chain recombines TRBV30 with TRBJ2-5, with D possibly being TRBD1 (6 bases). Trimming cost V 1 base and J 0 bases, with 6 bases left between them. The CDR3 spans 13 residues. CDR1 and CDR2 from the germline V gene are GTSNPN and SVGIG (reference sequence). The CDR3 loop reads CAWSGDNQETQYF. CDR3 in DNA: TGTGCCTGGAGTGGGGACAACCAAGAGACCCAGTACTTC.

This rearrangement joins TRBV28 to TRBJ1-4, with D possibly being TRBD1 (5 bases). The CDR3 loop spans 12 amino acids. With 6 bases removed from V and 8 bases from J, the gap between germline ends came to 10 bases. Per the germline V gene, CDR1 is MDHEN and CDR2 is SYDVKM. The CDR3 coding sequence is TGTGCCAGCAGCCTCAGGGTCGAAAAACTGTTTTTT. This gives the protein CASSLRVEKLFF.

This clonotype was picked up a small number of times. The rearrangement joins TRBV5-1 to TRBJ2-5; perhaps TRBD2 as D (5 bases). V was trimmed by 4 bases and J by 5 bases, leaving 12 bases between them. Germline V CDR1 and CDR2: SGHRS, YFSETQ. The CDR3 is 13 residues long. CDR3 sequence reads: CASSPGSGETQYF. The DNA of the CDR3 is TGCGCCAGCAGCCCGGGGTCCGGGGAGACCCAGTACTTC.

This clonotype was seen repeatedly, ten times or more. The chain recombines TRBV12-3 or TRBV12-4 with TRBJ1-1; 9 bases agree with TRBD1. Trimming took 5 bases from V and 3 from J; bases not matched to a gene: 10. The length of the CDR3 is 16 residues. CDR3 bases: TGTGCCAGCAGTCCCGGGACAGGGCGAGGGGACACTGAAGCTTTCTTT. Encoded protein: CASSPGTGRGDTEAFF.

The chain employs TRBV18 and TRBJ2-2; 8 positions agree with TRBD1. The germline CDR1 and CDR2 sequences are KGHSH and LQKENI. This CDR3 comprises 15 residues. The trim removed 3 bases at V and 3 bases at J, leaving 3 bases unmatched. CDR3 region: CASSPGQGDTGELFF. The CDR3 region has the DNA TGTGCCAGCTCACCCGGACAGGGCGACACCGGGGAGCTGTTTTTT.

There are many counts of this clonotype. The CDR3 loop reads CASSLTLAGGYGEQFF. DNA for the CDR3: TGTGCCAGCAGCTTAACACTAGCGGGGGGGTATGGTGAGCAGTTCTTC. The chain has TRBV7-3 and TRBJ2-1; 13 bases fit TRBD2. This CDR3 has 16 amino acids. J was trimmed by 9 bases and V by 0 bases; bases with no gene match: 5. The germline CDR1 and CDR2 sequences are SGHTA and FQGTGA.

This clonotype showed up many times. The rearrangement links TRBV7-3 to TRBJ2-1, with 7 nucleotides matching TRBD1. The CDR3 length is 15 residues. Per the germline V gene, CDR1 is SGHTA and CDR2 is FQGTGA. Trimming removed 5 bases from V and 2 bases from J; junction bases left unmatched: 6. The CDR3 DNA reads TGTGCCAGCAGCATCCAGAGGGGGCCCTACAATGAGCAGTTCTTC. This gives the protein CASSIQRGPYNEQFF.

In its sample, this clonotype was seen once. A junction boundary mismatches the germline segment, possibly from a read error. Written as DNA, the CDR3 is TGTGCCAGCAGATACAGCATGAACACTGAAGCTTGTTTT. Translated: CASRYSMNTEACF. This chain uses TRBV6-5 with TRBJ1-1; D unclear. This CDR3 has 13 residues. Germline CDR1 MNHEY, CDR2 SVGAGI.

This chain links TRBV10-1 with TRBJ2-7; D is uncertain. The V gene's germline CDR1 is WNHNN and CDR2 SYGVQD (reference sequence). The CDR3 runs to 11 residues. V was cut by 2 bases and J by 12 bases, with 11 bases left in between. CDR3 nucleotides: TGCGCCAGCAGTGAGAGCGTTACTCTGTACTTC. Its translation: CASSESVTLYF.

This clonotype was counted at least ten times. This chain uses TRBV6-1 with TRBJ2-5, with D perhaps TRBD2 (5 bases). Trimming took off 8 bases at V and 5 bases at J, with 18 bases between the two ends. Germline V lookup: CDR1 MNHNS, CDR2 SASEGT. CDR3 length equals 14 residues. The CDR3 DNA reads TGTGCCAGCTTGTCCGGGATCGAAAGGGAGACCCAGTACTTC. Translating it yields CASLSGIERETQYF.

This clonotype was detected a few times. J is TRBJ2-7 and V is TRBV4-1; 10 bases fit TRBD2. With V trimmed by 3 bases and J by 1 base, 3 bases remained unmatched. The germline V gene encodes CDR1 MGHRA and CDR2 YSYEKL. This CDR3 comprises 15 residues. Here the CDR3 DNA reads TGCGCCAGCAGCCATGGACTAGCGGCATCCTACGAGCAGTACTTC. Its translation: CASSHGLAASYEQYF.

The chain links TRBV6-1 to TRBJ2-7, with 10 nucleotides matching TRBD1. There are 14 residues in the CDR3. The germline V gene encodes CDR1 MNHNS and CDR2 SASEGT. Trimming took 6 bases from V and 6 from J; bases not matched to a gene: 8. CDR3 loop: CASSNGGQGIEQYF. In DNA form, the CDR3 reads TGTGCCAGCAGCAACGGGGGACAGGGGATCGAGCAGTACTTC.

The CDR3 DNA sequence: TGTGCCAGCAGCTTAAAGGGGGCGAACACCGGGGAGCTGTTTTTT. Protein: CASSLKGANTGELFF. The chain combines TRBV5-5 with TRBJ2-2; a possible D gene is TRBD1 (6 bases). This CDR3 spans 15 amino acids. V dropped 2 bases and J dropped 0 bases, with 8 bases sitting between them. Germline values: CDR1 SGHKS, CDR2 YYEKEE (reference sequence).

This sequence joins TRBV29-1 and TRBJ1-2; unclear D gene. In germline, CDR1 is SQVTM, CDR2 ANQGSEA. The CDR3 extends over 11 amino acids. Trimming shortened V by 7 bases and J by 8 bases, and 14 bases separated the two germline ends. The CDR3 DNA is TGCAGCGCCGAGGGAGGAGGCGGCTACACCTTC. This translates into CSAEGGGGYTF.